The 15 T cell receptor beta chains below all came from one sample that was sequenced in a study of CD8 T cells in ankylosing spondylitis. TCRdb processed the 5' RACE reads anew with MiXCR; each CDR3 protein has one entry. The data contain 150,000 to 200,000 distinct CDR3 sequences, around 10% of them singletons. Sequencing used blood, either unsorted or a sorted T cell fraction (not recorded which). These receptors all come from a male donor with ankylosing spondylitis or in good health (not recorded which).

The table lists this clonotype with a few counts. The rearrangement uses TRBV12-3 or TRBV12-4 and TRBJ1-6; D not resolved. The CDR3 totals 13 residues. Trimming cost V 2 bases and J 11 bases, with 10 bases left between them. The CDR3 sequence: CASSLSLGTPLHF. In DNA, the CDR3 is TGTGCCAGCAGTTTAAGCCTCGGGACACCCCTCCACTTT.

This clonotype has at least ten counts. The CDR3 DNA is TGTGCCAGCAGATCTGGGGGCGGCGAAAAACTGTTTTTT. This gives the protein CASRSGGGEKLFF. This rearrangement joins TRBV25-1 to TRBJ1-4; tentative D call: TRBD1 (6 bases). V was pared by 6 bases and J by 8 bases, with 13 bases between. The germline gives CDR1 MGHDK, CDR2 SYGVNS. The CDR3 is made up of 13 amino acids.

This clonotype was seen many times. The chain couples TRBV5-1 to TRBJ2-7, with 7 bases that match TRBD2. V lost 7 bases, J lost 6 bases, and 16 bases stayed unmatched. This CDR3 comprises 15 residues. Per the germline V gene, CDR1 is SGHRS and CDR2 is YFSETQ. CDR3 sequence (DNA): TGCGCCAGCCGACTTGGGATGGGGGAGGGAGCCGAGCAGTACTTC. It specifies CASRLGMGEGAEQYF.

This sequence joins TRBV20-1 and TRBJ2-3, with D perhaps assigned TRBD1 or TRBD2 (6 bases each). This CDR3 contains 17 residues. Germline CDR1 DFQATT, CDR2 SNEGSKA (reference sequence). This CDR3 reads CSACGTLNNRGTDTQYF. CDR3 coding DNA: TGCAGCGCCTGCGGGACACTAAATAACCGCGGCACAGATACGCAGTATTTT.

The table lists this clonotype with many counts. The chain is built from TRBV20-1 and TRBJ2-1; 7 nucleotides agree with TRBD2. The V gene end was trimmed by 6 bases and the J gene end by 5 bases; junction bases not matched to a gene: 13. The CDR3 loop spans 15 amino acids. Germline loops: CDR1 DFQATT, CDR2 SNEGSKA (reference sequence). CDR3 loop: CSAGPGLEENNEQFF. CDR3 bases: TGCAGTGCGGGCCCAGGACTAGAAGAAAACAATGAGCAGTTCTTC.

This clonotype was detected ten times or more. The rearrangement links TRBV9 to TRBJ2-1, with TRBD2 matching over 8 bases. CDR3 size: 16 residues. Germline CDR1 reads SGDLS; CDR2 reads YYNGEE. Trimming cost V 7 bases and J 4 bases; bases outside gene matches: 13. CDR3 amino acids: CASERGSGTQYNEQFF. For the CDR3, the DNA is TGTGCCAGCGAGCGAGGTAGCGGGACCCAGTACAATGAGCAGTTCTTC. The full variable domain, with the rest looked up from reference TRBV9 and TRBJ2-1, is DSGVTQTPKHLITATGQRVTLRCSPRSGDLSVYWYQQSLDQGLQFLIQYYNGEERAKGNILERFSAQQFPDLHSELNLSSLELGDSALYFCASERGSGTQYNEQFFGPGTRLTVL.

In this sample, this clonotype turned up many times. CDR3 sequence reads: CSVASTTDPYEQYF. In nucleotides, the CDR3 is TGCAGCGTTGCATCGACAACAGACCCCTACGAGCAGTACTTC. This rearrangement joins TRBV29-1 to TRBJ2-7; unclear D gene. Germline loops: CDR1 SQVTM, CDR2 ANQGSEA. CDR3 length: 14 amino acids. V dropped 4 bases and J dropped 2 bases, with 15 bases sitting between them.

This clonotype was recorded at least ten times. The rearrangement links TRBV29-1 to TRBJ2-5, with D possibly matching TRBD2 (6 bases). Germline values: CDR1 SQVTM, CDR2 ANQGSEA. This CDR3 is 15 amino acids long. Trimming pared 0 bases from V and 4 bases from J, leaving 15 bases between. Written as DNA, the CDR3 is TGCAGCGTTGAAGATAGGAGGGTCGGGCCAGAGACCCAGTACTTC. Translation: CSVEDRRVGPETQYF.

This clonotype appeared many times. The chain links TRBV15 to TRBJ2-1; 9 bases fit TRBD1. Per germline, CDR1 LNHNV and CDR2 YYDKDF (reference sequence). With 0 bases clipped from V and 5 bases from J, the junction kept 8 bases outside the gene matches. The CDR3 runs 17 residues. Here the CDR3 DNA reads TGTGCCACCAGCAGAGATCTGGACAGGGGTGGACACAATGAGCAGTTCTTC. Translation gives CATSRDLDRGGHNEQFF.

In its sample, this clonotype was seen many times. The chain uses TRBV20-1 and TRBJ2-5; a weak D match, TRBD1 (7 bases). The ends were cut back, 6 bases at V and 5 bases at J, with 19 bases in the middle. The CDR3 covers 14 residues. Germline lookup yields CDR1 DFQATT and CDR2 SNEGSKA (reference sequence). CDR3 sequence: CSATSLRGEETQYF. As DNA, the CDR3 is TGCAGTGCCACTTCCCTCAGGGGGGAGGAGACCCAGTACTTC.

This clonotype was seen more than once but under ten times. This chain uses TRBV11-2 with TRBJ2-1, with no clear D. The CDR3 sequence is 13 residues long. CDR1 and CDR2 (germline): SGHAT, FQNNGV. V lost 7 bases to trimming and J lost 6 bases, with 13 bases between them. The CDR3 DNA sequence: TGTGCCAGCACCCCCCTGGGTATCAATGAGCAGTTCTTC. Translating it yields CASTPLGINEQFF.

This clonotype was seen only a few times. The J gene is TRBJ1-5, the V gene TRBV10-3; 7 bases are shared with TRBD1. The germline gives CDR1 ENHRY, CDR2 SYGVKD. The CDR3 loop spans 19 amino acids. V lost 0 bases and J lost 2; bases outside the gene matches: 13. In DNA, the CDR3 is TGTGCCATCAGTGAGTCGCCCCCCGGGACAGCCGGAGGCAATCAGCCCCAGCATTTT. Amino acids: CAISESPPGTAGGNQPQHF.

This clonotype turned up a few times. V and J are TRBV7-6 and TRBJ2-2, with 9 bases lining up with TRBD2. With 1 base clipped from V and 2 bases from J, the junction kept 11 bases outside the gene matches. The CDR3 is made up of 19 amino acids. Germline assignment: CDR1 SGHVS and CDR2 FNYEAQ. CDR3 in DNA: TGTGCCAGCAGCTTAGTAGTAGCGGGGGTGTCTATCAACACCGGGGAGCTGTTTTTT. Translating it yields CASSLVVAGVSINTGELFF.

The genes are TRBV7-2 and TRBJ2-1; 9 positions agree with TRBD2. Per the germline V gene, CDR1 is SGHTA and CDR2 is FQGNSA. The CDR3 contains 16 residues. The trim removed 5 bases at V and 8 bases at J, leaving 13 bases unmatched. The CDR3 spells CASSTFRAGTSYEQFF. The CDR3 nucleotides read TGTGCCAGCAGCACATTCCGGGCAGGGACTAGCTATGAGCAGTTCTTC.

CDR3 protein: CASSLGRYNSPLHF. For the CDR3, the DNA is TGTGCCAGCAGTTTAGGACGGTATAATTCACCCCTCCACTTT. This chain joins TRBV12-3 or TRBV12-4 and TRBJ1-6; D is undetermined. Trimming pared 1 base from V and 4 bases from J, leaving 5 bases between. The CDR3 runs to 14 residues.